A selection of T cell receptor beta chains follows, all from one sample in a study of blood T cell repertoires in COVID-19. Here immunoSEQ multiplex PCR was the method, and the copy in TCRdb shows in-frame clones only, minus some. The sample carries about 49,000 clones, more than 75% recorded once. Sequencing was carried out using peripheral blood. The receptors stem from a woman aged 80 or older with COVID-19, enrolled during active disease. Each CDR3 is given with its conserved first and last residue. A D gene is named only where the DNA matches it firmly. The listing skips clone size in some rows; elsewhere it reads once, few, many or a size class.

J: TRBJ1-1
D: .
V: TRBV5-6
size: .
DNA: TGTGCCAGCAGCTCCCACATGAACACTGAAGCTTTCTTT
CDR3: CASSSHMNTEAFF

J: TRBJ2-3
D: TRBD2
V: TRBV7-2
size: .
DNA: TGTGCCAGCAGCAGCGGACCGGGACTAGCGTTAGATACGCAGTATTTT
CDR3: CASSSGPGLALDTQYF

J: TRBJ1-5
D: TRBD1
V: TRBV7-9
size: .
DNA: TGTGCCAGCAGCTTAGTGCTGGGGACAGGGGGGTTCAATCAGCCCCAGCATTTT
CDR3: CASSLVLGTGGFNQPQHF

J: TRBJ1-2
D: TRBD1
V: TRBV6-5
size: .
DNA: TGTGCCAGCAGCTACAGGGGTTCTGACTATGGCTACACCTTC
CDR3: CASSYRGSDYGYTF

J: TRBJ1-3
D: .
V: TRBV18
size: .
DNA: TGTGCCAGCTCACCATCATCAGGACACTCTGGAAACACCATATATTTT
CDR3: CASSPSSGHSGNTIYF

J: TRBJ1-2
D: .
V: TRBV19
size: .
DNA: TGTGCCAGTAGTATCTCACAGGGCGACCTCTATGGCTACACCTTC
CDR3: CASSISQGDLYGYTF

J: TRBJ1-1
D: TRBD1
V: TRBV7-2
size: .
DNA: TGTGCCAGCAGCTTAGGGGGGACAGGGAGAATGAACACTGAAGCTTTCTTT
CDR3: CASSLGGTGRMNTEAFF

J: TRBJ1-2
D: .
V: TRBV20-1
size: .
DNA: TGCAGTGCTCCCGCAGGGGTTGGCTACACCTTC
CDR3: CSAPAGVGYTF

J: TRBJ2-2
D: TRBD2
V: TRBV5-5
size: .
DNA: TGTGCCAGCAGCCTAGGGGGAATAGCGGGAGGTCCGTACACCGGGGAGCTGTTTTTT
CDR3: CASSLGGIAGGPYTGELFF

J: TRBJ1-1
D: .
V: TRBV7-9
size: .
DNA: TGTGCCAGCAGCTTTGGACAGTTTATTGCTTCTGAAGCTTTCTTT
CDR3: CASSFGQFIASEAFF

J: TRBJ1-5
D: .
V: TRBV19
size: .
DNA: TGTGCCAGTAGTCTTGACAGGTTTAGCAATCAGCCCCAGCATTTT
CDR3: CASSLDRFSNQPQHF

J: TRBJ1-6
D: TRBD1
V: TRBV19
size: .
DNA: TGTGCCAGTAGCTCGGACAGGGAGAATTCACCCCTCCACTTT
CDR3: CASSSDRENSPLHF

J: TRBJ1-1
D: .
V: TRBV3-1/TRBV3-2
size: once
DNA: TGTGCCAGCAGCCAAGCTGGGGGGACTGAAGCTTTCTTT
CDR3: CASSQAGGTEAFF

J: TRBJ2-7
D: .
V: TRBV18
size: .
DNA: TGTGCCAGCTCACCAACTACCGGAAACTACGAGCAGTACTTC
CDR3: CASSPTTGNYEQYF

J: TRBJ1-1
D: .
V: TRBV2
size: few
DNA: TGTGCAAGACAATCGCAGGGGACACTTAACACTGAAGCTTTCTTT
CDR3: CARQSQGTLNTEAFF

J: TRBJ2-5
D: TRBD2
V: TRBV6-6
size: .
DNA: TGTGCCAGCAGTTACGGTCCTAGCGGGGGCCAAGAGACCCAGTACTTC
CDR3: CASSYGPSGGQETQYF

J: TRBJ1-1
D: TRBD1
V: TRBV30
size: .
DNA: TGTGCCTGGGGGGACAGGGTGGGAACTGAAGCTTTCTTT
CDR3: CAWGDRVGTEAFF

J: TRBJ2-3
D: .
V: TRBV2
size: .
DNA: TGTGCCAGCGTCGGGCAGGAGGGAGCAACAGATACGCAGTATTTT
CDR3: CASVGQEGATDTQYF

J: TRBJ1-2
D: .
V: TRBV13
size: .
DNA: TGTGCCAGCAGCTTGGGGTCGGGACTCAACCTGGGGTATGGCTACACCTTC
CDR3: CASSLGSGLNLGYGYTF

J: TRBJ1-1
D: .
V: TRBV5-1
size: .
DNA: TGCGCCAGCAGCCTGGGTGCAGGGCGTTTTTTCTTT
CDR3: CASSLGAGRFFF

J: TRBJ2-7
D: TRBD2
V: TRBV19
size: few
DNA: TGTGCCAGTGCTGGGGCCCCTGGGACTAGCGGGGGGGCCGGCACCTACGAGCAGTACTTC
CDR3: CASAGAPGTSGGAGTYEQYF

J: TRBJ1-2
D: .
V: TRBV3-1/TRBV3-2
size: .
DNA: TGTGCCAGCAGTTTAGTTGGGCCGAGAGTCCATGGCTACACCTTC
CDR3: CASSLVGPRVHGYTF

J: TRBJ1-1
D: TRBD1
V: TRBV7-9
size: .
DNA: TGTGCCAGCACCGCTCTCAGGGGGGACACTGAAGCTTTCTTT
CDR3: CASTALRGDTEAFF

J: TRBJ2-1
D: TRBD2
V: TRBV6-5
size: .
DNA: TGTGCCAGCAGTTACTCAGCGGGACGCCATGAGCAGTTCTTC
CDR3: CASSYSAGRHEQFF

J: TRBJ2-3
D: .
V: TRBV14
size: .
DNA: TGTGCCAGCAGCTATGGACAGCGTAGCACAGATACGCAGTATTTT
CDR3: CASSYGQRSTDTQYF

J: TRBJ2-1
D: .
V: TRBV10-2
size: .
DNA: TGCGCCAGCAGTTCGGGAGTATACAATGAGCAGTTCTTC
CDR3: CASSSGVYNEQFF

J: TRBJ1-3
D: TRBD1
V: TRBV28
size: .
DNA: TGTGCCAGCAGTTCGTCGGACAGGGTGTCTGGAAACACCATATATTTT
CDR3: CASSSSDRVSGNTIYF

J: TRBJ1-1
D: .
V: TRBV28
size: .
DNA: TGTGCCAGCAGTTTACAGGGGTGGAACACTGAAGCTTTCTTT
CDR3: CASSLQGWNTEAFF

J: TRBJ2-5
D: TRBD2
V: TRBV6-5
size: .
DNA: TGTGCCAGTTTATACCGGGGGGGCGGCTTAGAGACCCAGTACTTC
CDR3: CASLYRGGGLETQYF

J: TRBJ1-4
D: .
V: TRBV7-8
size: .
DNA: TGTGCCAGCAGCCGAGGGGCAGGGACAACTAATGAAAAACTGTTTTTT
CDR3: CASSRGAGTTNEKLFF

J: TRBJ2-7
D: .
V: TRBV5-8
size: .
DNA: TGTGCCAGCAGCTTGGAGCACGGGTCCTACGAGCAGTACTTC
CDR3: CASSLEHGSYEQYF

J: TRBJ2-5
D: TRBD2
V: TRBV7-2
size: .
DNA: TGTGCCAGCAGCCCGGGGGGACTAGCGAGTAAGAGAACCCAGTACTTC
CDR3: CASSPGGLASKRTQYF

J: TRBJ1-4
D: .
V: TRBV6-5
size: once
DNA: TGTGCCAGCAGTCCCACAGGGCAGGTTGGAAAACTGTTTTTT
CDR3: CASSPTGQVGKLFF

J: TRBJ2-3
D: TRBD2
V: TRBV18
size: .
DNA: TGTGCCAGCTCACCATTTAGCGGGGGCGCCGAAGGTACAGATACGCAGTATTTT
CDR3: CASSPFSGGAEGTDTQYF

J: TRBJ2-7
D: TRBD1
V: TRBV30
size: .
DNA: TGTGCCTGGAGAACAGGGGGCGCAAATTCCTACGAGCAGTACTTC
CDR3: CAWRTGGANSYEQYF

J: TRBJ1-5
D: .
V: TRBV29-1
size: .
DNA: TGCAGCGTTTCCTCAGGGGGCAATCAGCCCCAGCATTTT
CDR3: CSVSSGGNQPQHF

J: TRBJ2-3
D: TRBD1
V: TRBV4-1
size: .
DNA: TGCGCCAGCAGTAGACAGGGGTCTCGCACAGATACGCAGTATTTT
CDR3: CASSRQGSRTDTQYF

J: TRBJ1-5
D: .
V: TRBV18
size: .
DNA: TGTGCCAGCTCACCAAATGAGGGCAATCAGCCCCAGCATTTT
CDR3: CASSPNEGNQPQHF

J: TRBJ2-4
D: TRBD2
V: TRBV3-1/TRBV3-2
size: .
DNA: TGTGCCAGCAGCCCCCGGCCTAGCGGGGGAGCAGCCAAAAACATTCAGTACTTC
CDR3: CASSPRPSGGAAKNIQYF

J: TRBJ2-7
D: TRBD2
V: TRBV2
size: .
DNA: TGTGCCAGCAGTTACGGGACTAGCTCCTACGAGCAGTACTTC
CDR3: CASSYGTSSYEQYF

J: TRBJ2-1
D: TRBD2
V: TRBV11-2
size: once
DNA: TGTGCCAGCAGCTTAGAGTCGGGGGGCTACAATGAGCAGTTCTTC
CDR3: CASSLESGGYNEQFF

J: TRBJ1-2
D: TRBD1
V: TRBV6-4
size: .
DNA: TGTGCCAGCAGAGGACAGGGGGGAAACTATGGCTACACCTTC
CDR3: CASRGQGGNYGYTF

J: TRBJ2-3
D: .
V: TRBV7-6
size: .
DNA: TGTGCCAGCAGCTTGGGACAACAGGGGGGGACAGATACGCAGTATTTT
CDR3: CASSLGQQGGTDTQYF

J: TRBJ2-1
D: TRBD2
V: TRBV7-8
size: .
DNA: TGTGCCAGCAGCTTAGATTTGCTAGCGGGAACTGGGAATGAGCAGTTCTTC
CDR3: CASSLDLLAGTGNEQFF

J: TRBJ1-3
D: .
V: TRBV19
size: .
DNA: TGTGCCAGCTCGCGGGGGCTTGGTGGAAACACCATATATTTT
CDR3: CASSRGLGGNTIYF

J: TRBJ2-7
D: .
V: TRBV18
size: .
DNA: TGTGCCAGCTCACCCCGGGAAGGGAGCTCCTACGAGCAGTACTTC
CDR3: CASSPREGSSYEQYF

J: TRBJ2-3
D: .
V: TRBV12-3/TRBV12-4
size: .
DNA: TGTGCCAGCAGTATGACTAGTACAGATACGCAGTATTTT
CDR3: CASSMTSTDTQYF